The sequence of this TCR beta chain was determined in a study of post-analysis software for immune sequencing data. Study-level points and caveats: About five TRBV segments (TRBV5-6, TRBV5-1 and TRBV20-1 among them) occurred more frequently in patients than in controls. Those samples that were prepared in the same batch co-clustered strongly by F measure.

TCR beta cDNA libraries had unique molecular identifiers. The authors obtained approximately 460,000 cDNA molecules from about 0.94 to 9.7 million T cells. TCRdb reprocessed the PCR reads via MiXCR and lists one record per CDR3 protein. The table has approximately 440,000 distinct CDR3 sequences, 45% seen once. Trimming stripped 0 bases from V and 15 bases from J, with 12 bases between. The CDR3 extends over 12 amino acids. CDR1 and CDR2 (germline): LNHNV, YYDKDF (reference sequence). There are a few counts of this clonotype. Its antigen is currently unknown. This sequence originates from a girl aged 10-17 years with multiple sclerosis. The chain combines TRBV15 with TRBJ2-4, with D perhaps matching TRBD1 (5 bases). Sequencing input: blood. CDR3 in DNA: TGTGCCACCAGCAGAGATAAGACAGTCCCGTACTTC. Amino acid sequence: CATSRDKTVPYF.